A single TCR beta chain is shown here with its context. Its antigen is currently not known. Per-nucleotide qualities are absent, and no much larger clonotype sits a single base away. The immunoSEQ Assay was the method used to sequence TCRbeta CDR3 regions. After extraction, genomic DNA underwent amplification by bias-controlled multiplex PCR, followed by high-throughput sequencing. Per the authors' processing: To quantify the absolute abundance of every unique TCRbeta CDR3 region, sequences were collapsed and filtered. Usable DNA was measured by amplifying reference genes present in all nucleated cells, and TCRbeta template counts were normalized to that usable DNA to estimate T cell fraction. Repertoire TCRs were annotated as SARS-CoV-2-specific by exact matching of V gene, CDR3 amino acid sequence and J gene to a known reactive TCR set. The reference SARS-CoV-2 TCR set was obtained from MIRA and was filtered for enrichment in COVID-19-positive ImmuneCODE repertoires, whereby public or cross-reactive TCRs were removed. Based on the MIRA antigens, annotated TCRs were further analysed at the level of specific ORF or position within ORF. Breadth was defined as the number of annotated unique rearrangements divided by the total number of unique productive rearrangements, and depth was defined as the summed frequency of the annotated unique rearrangements. Group comparisons of TCR breadth used two-sided Wilcoxon rank-sum tests. The table comes from immuneACCESS by way of TCRdb, which keeps in-frame sequences with V and J called. Part of the clones is missing from these tables; in studies checked, under half for an unresolved V gene and the rest for unknown reasons. The D gene and trimming were derived from the DNA, and the V and J assignments and clone size from that table. The sample data list 400,000 to 500,000 clones, and 70% to 90% of these were observed just once. About 4% of the sample is held by the ten biggest clonotypes.

This entry belongs to a study of Ad26.COV2.S vaccination and SARS-CoV-2 variants (dated by TCRdb to the early 2020s). For context, the study as a whole: Donors in the vaccine arm were drawn from COV1001, a phase I-IIa trial of Ad26.COV2.S in healthy adults that was multicentre, randomized, double-blind and placebo-controlled. Blinding of investigators to trial group allocation was maintained during experiments and outcome assessment. Participants in the trial were split at random into five groups of five each, receiving low-dose or high-dose Ad26.COV2.S once or twice, or else placebo on both occasions. Ad26.COV2.S was given intramuscularly at 5x10^10 or 1x10^11 viral particles, as a single shot or as two shots 56 days apart. The specificity and breadth of SARS-CoV-2-reactive T cell receptors after Ad26.COV2.S vaccination were assessed by TCRbeta repertoire sequencing. A total of roughly 30 samples were included in the TCR-sequenced set, comprising roughly 20 Ad26.COV2.S vaccine recipients, 5 placebo recipients and 8 SARS-CoV-2 convalescent individuals.

In the paper's terms, the treatment or condition label means: 19 received Ad26.COV2.S at low or high dose, single or two shots; roughly five received placebo; per-sample allocation not given. Repertoires of vaccine and placebo recipients were sequenced from samples taken on day 63 after the first injection. In Cohort 1b, around 25 adults aged 18-55 years were enrolled at a single site in Boston, USA, between 29 July and 7 August 2020. As a vaccine, Ad26.COV2.S was a replication-incompetent adenovirus type 26 vector that expressed a prefusion-stabilized SARS-CoV-2 spike protein derived from the original Wuhan strain. V trim: 5 bases; J trim: 5 bases; unmatched bases: 8. According to the germline V gene, CDR1 reads SGHTA and CDR2 reads FQGNSA. The CDR3, from cysteine to phenylalanine, totals 14 residues. The entry retains the CDR3 DNA only, 42 bases that are in frame from base 1. Beyond this particular receptor, the publication reports: The authors noted that total T cell responses may have been underestimated by the TCR breadth and depth analyses. Vaccine and placebo recipients had similar non-spike TCR breadth, a finding consistent with the vaccine containing only spike. The study was not powered for comparison of responses between vaccine doses or regimens. Spike-specific TCR breadth was higher in Ad26.COV2.S recipients than in placebo recipients (P = 0.0014). After vaccination, substantial breadth of spike-specific CD8+ and CD4+ T cell responses was reported.

The chain uses TRBV7-2 and TRBJ1-2; the central 7 bases match TRBD1. Sequenced material: peripheral blood, taken in a trial of Ad26.COV2.S vaccine versus placebo. The origin of this receptor is a person between 18 and 65 years old who received the Ad26.COV2.S COVID-19 vaccine or a placebo. The nucleotide sequence reads as follows: TGTGCCAGCAGCCCTTCCGGGACAGAGTATGGCTACACCTTC. It specifies CASSPSGTEYGYTF.